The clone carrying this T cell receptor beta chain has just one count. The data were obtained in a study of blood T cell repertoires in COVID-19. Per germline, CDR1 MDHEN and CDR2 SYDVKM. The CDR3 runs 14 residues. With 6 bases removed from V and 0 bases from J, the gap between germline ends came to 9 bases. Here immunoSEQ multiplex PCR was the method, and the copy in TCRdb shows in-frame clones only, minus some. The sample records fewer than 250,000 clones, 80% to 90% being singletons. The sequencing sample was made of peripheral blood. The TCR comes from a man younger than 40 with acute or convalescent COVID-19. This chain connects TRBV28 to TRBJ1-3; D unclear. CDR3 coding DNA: TGTGCCAGCAGCACCACAAGCTCTGGAAACACCATATATTTT. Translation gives CASSTTSSGNTIYF.